This T cell receptor (beta chain) was captured by sequencing in a study of T-cell reconstitution after alpha-beta-depleted transplantation in children. V was trimmed by 5 bases and J by 6 bases, leaving 10 bases between them. Germline assignment: CDR1 SEHNR and CDR2 FQNEAQ (reference sequence). This CDR3 is built from 12 residues. TCRbeta library construction was performed incorporating unique molecular identifiers. Each CDR3 protein gets one entry after TCRdb re-called the PCR reads with MiXCR. Here the sample spans 200,000 to 250,000 distinct CDR3 sequences, roughly a tenth being singletons. This sequence joins TRBV7-9 and TRBJ1-1, with a tentative D call TRBD1 (5 bases). This TCR came from a human donor who donated a stem cell graft to a child with acute lymphoblastic leukemia. The starting material was PBMCs from the stem cell graft donor, obtained from the stem cell graft. CDR3 nucleotides: TGTGCCAGCAGCCCAGGGACCCCTGAAGCTTTCTTT. Protein: CASSPGTPEAFF.